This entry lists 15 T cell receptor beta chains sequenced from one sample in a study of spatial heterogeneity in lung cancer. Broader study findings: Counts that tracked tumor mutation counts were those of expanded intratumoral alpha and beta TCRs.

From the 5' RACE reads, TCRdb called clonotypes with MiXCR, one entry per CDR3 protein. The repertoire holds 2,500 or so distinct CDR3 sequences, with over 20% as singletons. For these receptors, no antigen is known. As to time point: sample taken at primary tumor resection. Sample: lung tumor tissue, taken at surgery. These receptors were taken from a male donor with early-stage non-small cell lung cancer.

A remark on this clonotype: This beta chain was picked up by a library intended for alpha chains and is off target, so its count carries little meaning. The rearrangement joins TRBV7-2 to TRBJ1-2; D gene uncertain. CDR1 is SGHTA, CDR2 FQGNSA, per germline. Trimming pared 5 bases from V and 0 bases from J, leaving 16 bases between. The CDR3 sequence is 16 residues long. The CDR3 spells CASSPRPSVSNYGYTF. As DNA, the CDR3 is TGTGCCAGCAGCCCTAGGCCGTCCGTATCTAACTATGGCTACACCTTC.

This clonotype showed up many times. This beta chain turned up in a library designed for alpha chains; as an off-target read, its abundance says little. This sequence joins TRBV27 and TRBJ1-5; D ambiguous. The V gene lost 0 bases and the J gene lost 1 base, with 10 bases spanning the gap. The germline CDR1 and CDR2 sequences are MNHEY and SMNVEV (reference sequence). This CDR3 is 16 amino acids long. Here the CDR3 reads CASSLSSLGSNQPQHF. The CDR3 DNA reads TGTGCCAGCAGTTTATCTTCTCTGGGAAGCAATCAGCCCCAGCATTTT.

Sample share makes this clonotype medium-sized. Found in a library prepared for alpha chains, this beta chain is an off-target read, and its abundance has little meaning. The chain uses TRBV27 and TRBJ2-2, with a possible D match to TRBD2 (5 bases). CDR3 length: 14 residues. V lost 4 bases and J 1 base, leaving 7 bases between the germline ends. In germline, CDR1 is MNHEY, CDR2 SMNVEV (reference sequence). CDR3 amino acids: CASSWELNTGELFF. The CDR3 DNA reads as TGTGCCAGCAGTTGGGAGCTGAACACCGGGGAGCTGTTTTTT.

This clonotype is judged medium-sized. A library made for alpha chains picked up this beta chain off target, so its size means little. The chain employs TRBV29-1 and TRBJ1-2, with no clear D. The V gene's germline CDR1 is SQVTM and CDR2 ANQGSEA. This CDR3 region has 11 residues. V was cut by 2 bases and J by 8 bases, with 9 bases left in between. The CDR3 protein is CSVELVQGYTF. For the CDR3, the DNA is TGCAGCGTTGAATTAGTTCAGGGCTACACCTTC.

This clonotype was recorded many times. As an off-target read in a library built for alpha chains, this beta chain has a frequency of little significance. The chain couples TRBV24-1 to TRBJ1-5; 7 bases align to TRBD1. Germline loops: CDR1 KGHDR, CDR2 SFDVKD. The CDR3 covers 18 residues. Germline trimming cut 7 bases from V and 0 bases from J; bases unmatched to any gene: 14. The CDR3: CATRDRQNRPYSNQPQHF. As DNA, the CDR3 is TGTGCCACCAGGGACAGGCAAAATAGGCCCTATAGCAATCAGCCCCAGCATTTT.

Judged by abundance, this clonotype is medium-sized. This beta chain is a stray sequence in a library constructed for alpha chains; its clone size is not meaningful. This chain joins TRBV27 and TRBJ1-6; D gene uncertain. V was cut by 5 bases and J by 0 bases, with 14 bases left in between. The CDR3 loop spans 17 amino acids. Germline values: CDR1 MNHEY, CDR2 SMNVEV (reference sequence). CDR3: CASSGFQASSYNSPLHF. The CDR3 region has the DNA TGTGCCAGCAGTGGATTCCAGGCGAGCTCCTATAATTCACCCCTCCACTTT.

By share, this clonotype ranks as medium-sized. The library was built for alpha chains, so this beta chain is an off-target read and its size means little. The CDR3 DNA is TGTGCCATCAGTGCCTTGACAGGGCCCACTGAAGCTTTCTTT. Translating gives CAISALTGPTEAFF. The chain links TRBV10-3 to TRBJ1-1; 7 nucleotides align to TRBD1. CDR1 and CDR2 (germline): ENHRY, SYGVKD. This CDR3 has 14 residues. V dropped 4 bases and J dropped 4; count of bases not matched to a gene: 6.

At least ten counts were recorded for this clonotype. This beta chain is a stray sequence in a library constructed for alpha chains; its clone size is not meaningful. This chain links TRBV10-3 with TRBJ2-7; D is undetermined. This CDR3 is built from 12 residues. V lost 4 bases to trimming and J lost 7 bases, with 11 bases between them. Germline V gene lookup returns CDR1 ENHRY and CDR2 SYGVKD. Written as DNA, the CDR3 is TGTGCCATCAGTGCTGTAACCCTAGAGCAGTACTTC. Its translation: CAISAVTLEQYF.

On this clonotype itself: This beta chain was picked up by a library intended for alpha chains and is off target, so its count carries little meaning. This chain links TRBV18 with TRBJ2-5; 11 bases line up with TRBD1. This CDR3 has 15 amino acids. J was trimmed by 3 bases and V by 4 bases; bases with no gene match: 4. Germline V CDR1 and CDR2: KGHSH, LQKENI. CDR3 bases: TGTGCCAGCTCACTACGGACAGGGGGCGAAGAGACCCAGTACTTC. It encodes CASSLRTGGEETQYF.

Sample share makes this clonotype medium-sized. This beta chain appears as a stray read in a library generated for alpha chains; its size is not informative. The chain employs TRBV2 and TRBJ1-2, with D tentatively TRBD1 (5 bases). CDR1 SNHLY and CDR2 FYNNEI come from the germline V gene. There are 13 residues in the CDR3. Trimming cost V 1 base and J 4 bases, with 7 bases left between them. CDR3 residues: CASSEGQRYGYTF. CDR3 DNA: TGTGCCAGCAGTGAAGGACAGCGCTATGGCTACACCTTC.

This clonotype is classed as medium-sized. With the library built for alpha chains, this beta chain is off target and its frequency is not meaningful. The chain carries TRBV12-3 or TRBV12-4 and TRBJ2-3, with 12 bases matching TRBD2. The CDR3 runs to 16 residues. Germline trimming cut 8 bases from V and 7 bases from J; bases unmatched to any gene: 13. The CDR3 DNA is TGTGCCAGCCCCTCCGGACTAGCGGGAAGAGAGAATACGCAGTATTTT. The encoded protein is CASPSGLAGRENTQYF.

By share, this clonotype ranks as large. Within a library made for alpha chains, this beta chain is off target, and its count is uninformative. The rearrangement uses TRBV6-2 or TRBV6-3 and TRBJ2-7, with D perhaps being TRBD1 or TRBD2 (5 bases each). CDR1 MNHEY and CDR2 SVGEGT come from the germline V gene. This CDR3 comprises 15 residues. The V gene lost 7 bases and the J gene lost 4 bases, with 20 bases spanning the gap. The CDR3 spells CASNTGTRWRYEQYF. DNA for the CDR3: TGTGCCAGCAACACCGGGACCCGATGGAGATACGAGCAGTACTTC.

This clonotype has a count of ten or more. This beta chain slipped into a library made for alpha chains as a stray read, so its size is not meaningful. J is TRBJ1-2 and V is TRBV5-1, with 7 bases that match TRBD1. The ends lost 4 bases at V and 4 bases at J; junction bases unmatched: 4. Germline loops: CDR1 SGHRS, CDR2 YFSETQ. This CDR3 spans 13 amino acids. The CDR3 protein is CASSVGQTYGYTF. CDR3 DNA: TGCGCCAGCAGCGTGGGACAGACCTATGGCTACACCTTC.

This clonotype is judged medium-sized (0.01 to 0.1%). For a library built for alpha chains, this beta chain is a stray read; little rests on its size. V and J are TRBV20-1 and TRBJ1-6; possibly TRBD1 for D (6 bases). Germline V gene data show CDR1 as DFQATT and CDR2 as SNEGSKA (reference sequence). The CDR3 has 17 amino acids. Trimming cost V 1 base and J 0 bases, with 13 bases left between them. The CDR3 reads CSARVLQGSSYNSPLHF. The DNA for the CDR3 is TGCAGTGCTAGAGTATTACAGGGAAGCTCCTATAATTCACCCCTCCACTTT.

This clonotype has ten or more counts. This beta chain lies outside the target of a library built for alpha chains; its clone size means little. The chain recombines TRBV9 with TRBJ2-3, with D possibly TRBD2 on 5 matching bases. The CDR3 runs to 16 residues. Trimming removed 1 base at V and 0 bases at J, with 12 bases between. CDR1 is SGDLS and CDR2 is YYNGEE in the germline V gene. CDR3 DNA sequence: TGTGCCAGCAGCGTATTGGGAGAATCTAGCACAGATACGCAGTATTTT. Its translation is CASSVLGESSTDTQYF.